This T cell receptor (beta chain) was sequenced in a study of identical twins. In TCRdb, the 5' RACE reads were re-called with MiXCR into one record per CDR3 protein. This table has 700,000 or so distinct CDR3 sequences, roughly 8% appearing once. Notes on the study in general: Low generation-probability sequences were in excess among twin-shared out-of-frame alpha sequences.

V lost 6 bases, J lost 3 bases, and 11 bases lay in between. The CDR3 is made up of 13 amino acids. Per germline, CDR1 SGHTA and CDR2 FQGNSA. This clonotype was counted only a few times. Antigen specificity is unknown. This sample also belongs to another study, concerning yellow fever vaccine responses in identical twins.

Sequenced: PBMCs. This clonotype originated in a woman aged 18-35 years in good health. The chain recombines TRBV7-2 with TRBJ1-1; D is unclear. The DNA of the CDR3 is TGTGCCAGCAGGTTGGTGGAGTACACTGAAGCTTTCTTT. Protein sequence: CASRLVEYTEAFF.